The subject of this entry is one TCR beta chain. This clonotype appeared a few times. No cognate antigen has been identified for it. Base qualities are not recorded, but no much larger clone differs from it by a single base. The source of the sample is a study of response to subunit inactivated influenza vaccine (dated by TCRdb to the late 2010s). General notes on the study: The study used deep quantitative T cell receptor repertoire profiling to track responses to a trivalent subunit inactivated influenza vaccine.

Overall study outcomes, separate from this receptor: The authors proposed that each seasonal influenza vaccination may bring in only a limited number of new T cells.

Its CDR3 holds 14 amino acids, cysteine through phenylalanine. CDR3 DNA is the only sequence kept; it has 42 bases, read in frame from the first base. V was cut back by 3 bases and J by 7 bases, leaving a gap of 16 bases between them. The method behind the library was RT-PCR. Sequencing was performed on an Illumina HiSeq 2500. TCRdb ran its own pipeline on the public reads, namely fastp trimming at Q25 and MiXCR clone calling, and kept in-frame beta chains. Every entry covers one CDR3 protein and lists the most common genes and DNA from its rows. The table for this sample lists fewer than 750,000 distinct CDR3 sequences; approximately 15% of them were counted only once. Of the sample, 11% falls within the top ten clones.

The chain was built from TRBV12-3 or TRBV12-4 and TRBJ2-7; TRBD2 is a possible D gene, resting on 6 matching bases. The material sequenced was PBMCs from blood, taken roughly 12 days after vaccination. This sequence was found in a man aged 45-65 years who received an inactivated influenza vaccine. Donor details come from another sample of the same person, matched by shared clones. The nucleotides are TGTGCCAGCAGTTTCCAAGCGGGCCCGGGGGAGCAGTACTTC. This yields the protein CASSFQAGPGEQYF.